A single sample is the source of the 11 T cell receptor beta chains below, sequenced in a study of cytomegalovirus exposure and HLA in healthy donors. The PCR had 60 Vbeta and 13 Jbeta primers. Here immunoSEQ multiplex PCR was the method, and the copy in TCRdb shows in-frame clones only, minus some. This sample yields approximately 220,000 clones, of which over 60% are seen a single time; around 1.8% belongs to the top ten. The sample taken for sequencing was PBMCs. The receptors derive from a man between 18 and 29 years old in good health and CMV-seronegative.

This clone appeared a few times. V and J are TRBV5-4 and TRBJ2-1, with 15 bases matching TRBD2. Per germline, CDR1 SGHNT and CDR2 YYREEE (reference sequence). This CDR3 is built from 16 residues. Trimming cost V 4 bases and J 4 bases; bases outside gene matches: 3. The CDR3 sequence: CASSRTSGRVYNEQFF. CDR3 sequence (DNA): TGTGCCAGCAGCCGGACTAGCGGGAGGGTTTACAATGAGCAGTTCTTC.

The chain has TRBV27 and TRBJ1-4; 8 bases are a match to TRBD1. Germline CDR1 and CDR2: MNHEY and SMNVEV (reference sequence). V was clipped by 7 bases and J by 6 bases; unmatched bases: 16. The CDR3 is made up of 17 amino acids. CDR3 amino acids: CASMIRTGTGVDEKLFF. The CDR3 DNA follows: TGTGCCAGCATGATAAGGACAGGGACGGGGGTAGATGAAAAACTGTTTTTT.

CDR3 region: CASSFGAAGANTGELFF. The CDR3, as DNA: TGTGCCAGCAGCTTCGGTGCGGCGGGGGCGAACACCGGGGAGCTGTTTTTT. V is TRBV5-4 and J is TRBJ2-2, with 7 bases that match TRBD2. The CDR3 sequence is 17 residues long. Trimming at V came to 2 bases and at J to 0 bases, leaving 7 bases not matched to a gene. Germline V CDR1 and CDR2: SGHNT, YYREEE (reference sequence).

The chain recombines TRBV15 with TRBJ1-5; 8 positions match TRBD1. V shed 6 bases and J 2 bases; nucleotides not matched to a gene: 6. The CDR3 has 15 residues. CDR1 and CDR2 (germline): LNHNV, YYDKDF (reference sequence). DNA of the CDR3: TGTGCCACCAGTACAGGGGGGGACGGCAATCAGCCCCAGCATTTT. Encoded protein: CATSTGGDGNQPQHF.

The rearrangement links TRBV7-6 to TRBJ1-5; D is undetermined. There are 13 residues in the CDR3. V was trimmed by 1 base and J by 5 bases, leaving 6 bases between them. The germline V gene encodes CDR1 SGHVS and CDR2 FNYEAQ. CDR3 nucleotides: TGTGCCAGCAGCTTAGGAGGGTATCAGCCCCAGCATTTT. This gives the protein CASSLGGYQPQHF.

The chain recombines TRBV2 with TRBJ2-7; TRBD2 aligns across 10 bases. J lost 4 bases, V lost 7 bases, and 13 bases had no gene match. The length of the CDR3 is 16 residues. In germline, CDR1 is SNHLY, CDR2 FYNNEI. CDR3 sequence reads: CASTLAGAVGGYEQYF. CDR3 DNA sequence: TGTGCCAGCACCCTAGCGGGAGCCGTCGGTGGGTACGAGCAGTACTTC.

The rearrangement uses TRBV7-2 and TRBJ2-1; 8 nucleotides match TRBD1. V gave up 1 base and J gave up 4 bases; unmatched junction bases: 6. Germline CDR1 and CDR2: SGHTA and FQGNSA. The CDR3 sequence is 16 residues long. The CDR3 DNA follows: TGTGCCAGCAGCTTAGTGCGAGACAGGGGATACAATGAGCAGTTCTTC. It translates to CASSLVRDRGYNEQFF.

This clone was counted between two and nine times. The CDR3 here is CASSHQREDEQYF. DNA of the CDR3: TGTGCCAGCAGCCACCAGCGGGAGGACGAGCAGTACTTC. This chain links TRBV14 with TRBJ2-7; 9 bases are shared with TRBD2. Trimming took 3 bases from V and 5 from J; bases not matched to a gene: 2. CDR3 length: 13 amino acids. Germline CDR1 reads SGHDN; CDR2 reads FVKESK.

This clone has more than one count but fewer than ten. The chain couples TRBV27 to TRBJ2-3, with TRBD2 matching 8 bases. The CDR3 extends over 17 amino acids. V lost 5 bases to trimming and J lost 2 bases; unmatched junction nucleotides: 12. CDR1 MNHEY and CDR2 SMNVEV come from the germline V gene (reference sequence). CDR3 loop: CASSVGLETSDTDTQYF. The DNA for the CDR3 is TGTGCCAGCAGTGTGGGTTTGGAGACTAGCGACACAGATACGCAGTATTTT.

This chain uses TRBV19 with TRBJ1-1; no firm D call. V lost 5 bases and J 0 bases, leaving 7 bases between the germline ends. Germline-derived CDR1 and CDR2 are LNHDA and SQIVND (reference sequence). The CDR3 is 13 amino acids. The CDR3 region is CASSRSVNTEAFF. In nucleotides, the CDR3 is TGTGCCAGTAGTCGGTCCGTGAACACTGAAGCTTTCTTT.

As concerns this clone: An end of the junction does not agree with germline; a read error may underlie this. The chain's CDR3 is CSGATNERFF. DNA for the CDR3: TGCAGTGGTGCCACCAATGAGCGGTTCTTC. The chain employs TRBV20-1 and TRBJ2-1; no definite D call. The CDR3 loop spans 10 amino acids. Germline CDR1 is DFQATT and CDR2 is SNEGSKA (reference sequence).